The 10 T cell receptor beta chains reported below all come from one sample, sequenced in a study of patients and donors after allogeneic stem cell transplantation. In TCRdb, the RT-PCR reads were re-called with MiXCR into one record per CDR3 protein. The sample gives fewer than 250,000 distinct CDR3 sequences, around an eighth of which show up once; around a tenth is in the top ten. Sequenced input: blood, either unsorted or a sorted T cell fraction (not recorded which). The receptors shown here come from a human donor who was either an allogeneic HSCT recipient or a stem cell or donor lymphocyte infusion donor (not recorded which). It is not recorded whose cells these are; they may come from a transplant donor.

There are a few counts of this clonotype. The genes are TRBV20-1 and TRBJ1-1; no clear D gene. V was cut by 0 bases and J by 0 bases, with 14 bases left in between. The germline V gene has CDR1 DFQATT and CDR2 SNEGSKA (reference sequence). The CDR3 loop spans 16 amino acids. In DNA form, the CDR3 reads TGCAGTGCTAGAGATCTTAGAGACACCGTGAACACTGAAGCTTTCTTT. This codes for CSARDLRDTVNTEAFF.

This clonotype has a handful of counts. The CDR3: CASSFQRGDREIVETQYF. DNA for the CDR3: TGTGCCAGCAGCTTCCAGCGGGGAGACAGGGAAATAGTTGAGACCCAGTACTTC. J is TRBJ2-5 and V is TRBV11-2; D assignment may be TRBD1 or TRBD2 (7 bases each). V was cut by 3 bases and J by 5 bases, with 25 bases left in between. The CDR3 has 18 residues. Germline values: CDR1 SGHAT, CDR2 FQNNGV.

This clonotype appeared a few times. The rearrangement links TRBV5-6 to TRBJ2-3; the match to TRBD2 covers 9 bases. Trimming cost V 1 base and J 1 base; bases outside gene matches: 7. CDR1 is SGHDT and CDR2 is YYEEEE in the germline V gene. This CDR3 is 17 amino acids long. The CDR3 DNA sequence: TGTGCCAGCAGCTTGCTGGCGGGAGGGCGGGGCACAGATACGCAGTATTTT. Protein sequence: CASSLLAGGRGTDTQYF.

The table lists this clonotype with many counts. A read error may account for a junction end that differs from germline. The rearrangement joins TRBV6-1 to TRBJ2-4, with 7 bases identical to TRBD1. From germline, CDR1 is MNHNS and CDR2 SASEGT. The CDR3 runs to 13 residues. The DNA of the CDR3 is TGTGCCAGCAGCGAAGCAATCAGGACAGGAAGCACCTTC. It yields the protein CASSEAIRTGSTF.

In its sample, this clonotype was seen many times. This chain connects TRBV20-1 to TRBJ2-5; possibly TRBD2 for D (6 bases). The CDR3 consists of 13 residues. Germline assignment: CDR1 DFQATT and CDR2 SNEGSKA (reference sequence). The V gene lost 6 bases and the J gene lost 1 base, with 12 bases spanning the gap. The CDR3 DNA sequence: TGCAGTGCCCCCAAACTAGCCCAAGAGACCCAGTACTTC. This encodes CSAPKLAQETQYF.

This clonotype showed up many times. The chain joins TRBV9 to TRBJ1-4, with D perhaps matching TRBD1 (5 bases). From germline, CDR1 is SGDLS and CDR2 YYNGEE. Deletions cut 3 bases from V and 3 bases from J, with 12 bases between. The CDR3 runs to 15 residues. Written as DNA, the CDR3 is TGTGCCAGCAGCGCGACCCAGGGAGCTAATGAAAAACTGTTTTTT. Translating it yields CASSATQGANEKLFF.

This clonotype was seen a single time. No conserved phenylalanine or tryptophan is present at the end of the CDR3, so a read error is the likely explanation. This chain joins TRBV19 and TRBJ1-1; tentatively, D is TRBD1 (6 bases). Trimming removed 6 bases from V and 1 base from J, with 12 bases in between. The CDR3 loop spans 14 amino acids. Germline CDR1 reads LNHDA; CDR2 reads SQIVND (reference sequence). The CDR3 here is CASRKGTRNTEAFS. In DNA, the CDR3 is TGTGCCAGTAGAAAGGGGACACGGAACACTGAAGCTTTCTCT.

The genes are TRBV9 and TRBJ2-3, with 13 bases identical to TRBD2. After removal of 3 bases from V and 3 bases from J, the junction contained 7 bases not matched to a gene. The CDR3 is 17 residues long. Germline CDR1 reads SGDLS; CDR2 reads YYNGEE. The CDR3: CASSASLTSGRTDTQYF. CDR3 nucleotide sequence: TGTGCCAGCAGCGCCTCTTTGACTAGCGGGAGGACAGATACGCAGTATTTT.

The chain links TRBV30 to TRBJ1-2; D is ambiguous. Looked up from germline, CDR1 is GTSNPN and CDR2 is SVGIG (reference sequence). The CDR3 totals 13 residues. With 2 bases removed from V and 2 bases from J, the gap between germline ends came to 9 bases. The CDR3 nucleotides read TGTGCCTGGAGTATGGAGGGCAACTATGGCTACACCTTC. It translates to CAWSMEGNYGYTF.

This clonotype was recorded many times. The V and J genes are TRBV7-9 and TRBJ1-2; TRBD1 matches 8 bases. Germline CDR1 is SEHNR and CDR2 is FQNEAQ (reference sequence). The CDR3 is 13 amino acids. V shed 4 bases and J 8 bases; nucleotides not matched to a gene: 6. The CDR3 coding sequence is TGTGCCAGCAGCTCCGACGACAGGGGCGGCTACACCTTC. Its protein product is CASSSDDRGGYTF.